A selection of T cell receptor beta chains follows, all from one sample in a study of cytomegalovirus exposure and HLA in healthy donors. The assay was immunoSEQ multiplex PCR, and TCRdb's table has in-frame clones only and misses some. In the table there are approximately 120,000 clones, roughly 80% of which are singletons. Input material: PBMCs. Source of these receptors: a man aged 30 to 45 in good health and CMV-seronegative. CDR3s include the opening cysteine and the closing phenylalanine or tryptophan. D genes are given only for firm matches. Clone sizes are given selectively: once, few, many, or a class where the clone is expanded.

j_call d_call v_call clone_size cdr3_nt cdr3_aa
TRBJ2-7 TRBD1 TRBV5-6 . TGTGCCAGCAGCTTGGCCACGGGACAGGGTTTATACGAGCAGTACTTC CASSLATGQGLYEQYF
TRBJ2-7 TRBD2 TRBV6-5 . TGTGCCAGCTCACTAGCGAGCAACTACGAGCAGTACTTC CASSLASNYEQYF
TRBJ2-7 . TRBV6-5 . TGTGCCAGCAGCTCTAGACAGATTGTGGGGTACGAGCAGTACTTC CASSSRQIVGYEQYF
TRBJ1-2 TRBD1 TRBV27 . TGTGCCAGCTCTCGACAGGGACCGGATGGCTACACCTTC CASSRQGPDGYTF
TRBJ2-7 . TRBV7-9 . TGTGCCAGCAGCTTATCAGGGTTTGACGAGCAGTACTTC CASSLSGFDEQYF
TRBJ1-3 . TRBV5-1 once TGCGCCAGCAGCCCGAGTAGTTCTGGAAACACCATATATTTT CASSPSSSGNTIYF
TRBJ1-3 . TRBV6-6 . TGTGCCAGCAGTTACTCCGACAGAAACACCATATATTTT CASSYSDRNTIYF
TRBJ2-5 TRBD2 TRBV15 . TGTGCCACCAGCTCTTTAGCGGGGGCCCAAGAGACCCAGTACTTC CATSSLAGAQETQYF
TRBJ2-2 TRBD2 TRBV7-2 . TGTGCCAGCAGCACGACTAGCAGCACCGGGGAGCTGTTTTTT CASSTTSSTGELFF
TRBJ2-6 TRBD1 TRBV19 . TGTGCCAGTAGTATACCAAACAGGGGGAGGGCCAACGTCCTGACTTTC CASSIPNRGRANVLTF
TRBJ1-1 . TRBV7-8 . TGTGCCAGCAGCTTAATGTGGGGGGGCACCCCCAACACTGAAGCTTTCTTT CASSLMWGGTPNTEAFF
TRBJ2-3 TRBD2 TRBV5-1 . TGCGCCAGCAGCTTGGACCGCGGGAGGGAAGCAGATACGCAGTATTTT CASSLDRGREADTQYF
TRBJ2-1 TRBD2 TRBV5-1 . TGCGCCAGCAGCACCCCCGGGACTAGCGGGAAGGGGGAGCAGTTCTTC CASSTPGTSGKGEQFF
TRBJ2-7 . TRBV5-1 . TGCGCCAGCAGCTTGGCCCACAGGGACGACGAGCAGTACTTC CASSLAHRDDEQYF
TRBJ1-2 . TRBV28 . TGTGCCAGCACTTTGCCTGGGGGCGGTGGCTACACCTTC CASTLPGGGGYTF
TRBJ1-2 TRBD1 TRBV25-1 . TGTGCCAGCAGTGGACCCTTGGGACAGTCTTCTGGCTACACCTTC CASSGPLGQSSGYTF
TRBJ2-1 TRBD1 TRBV5-4 once TGTGCCAGCAGCTTGATGGGACAGGGGGGGCCGGGGCAGTTCTTC CASSLMGQGGPGQFF
TRBJ2-7 TRBD2 TRBV11-2 few TGTGCCAGCAGCTCGGGACTAGCGGGTTACGAGCAGTACTTC CASSSGLAGYEQYF
TRBJ2-2 . TRBV19 few TGTGCCAGTAGTATTCACGCCACTCTGGCCGGGGAGCTGTTTTTT CASSIHATLAGELFF
TRBJ1-1 . TRBV30 . TGTGCCTTTACCTCGGGGAACACTGAAGCTTTCTTT CAFTSGNTEAFF
TRBJ2-6 TRBD2 TRBV30 . TGTGCCTGGAGGGGGGGGTCTGGGGCCAACGTCCTGACTTTC CAWRGGSGANVLTF
TRBJ2-7 TRBD2 TRBV9 . TGTGCCAGCAGCGTACTAGCGGGGGGGATCTACGAGCAGTACTTC CASSVLAGGIYEQYF
TRBJ1-2 . TRBV5-6 . TGTGCCAGCAGCTCTTACACAGGCTACACCTTC CASSSYTGYTF
TRBJ1-1 TRBD1 TRBV5-6 . TGTGCCAGCAGAACTATTGGACAGGGGCGCTCTGAAGCTTTCTTT CASRTIGQGRSEAFF
TRBJ1-5 . TRBV6-5 . TGTGCCAGCAGTTCCCCGGATCAGCCCCAGCATTTT CASSSPDQPQHF